Shown below are 26 T cell receptor beta chains from a single sample sequenced in a study of response to subunit inactivated influenza vaccine (dated by TCRdb to the late 2010s). Receptors were amplified or captured by RT-PCR. Sequencing was performed on an Illumina HiSeq 2500. The raw public reads went through TCRdb reprocessing: fastp at Q25, MiXCR clone calling, in-frame beta chains kept. A single entry per CDR3 protein holds the most common genes and DNA from its merged rows. This sample has 500,000 to 600,000 distinct CDR3 sequences in its table, and 16% of those were observed once. The ten largest make up around 3% of the sample. The starting material was CD4+ T cells sorted from PBMCs, obtained roughly 24 months after vaccination. All receptors derive from a man between 50 and 69 years old who received an inactivated influenza vaccine. Donor details come from another sample of the same person, matched by shared clones.

This chain links TRBV25-1 with TRBJ2-1; D may be TRBD1 or TRBD2 (7 bases each). This CDR3 has 13 residues. Trimming cost V 6 bases and J 9 bases, with 15 bases left between them. The germline V gene has CDR1 MGHDK and CDR2 SYGVNS. The CDR3 DNA reads as TGTGCCAGCAGCTCCAGGGGGGGGAGTGAGCAGTTCTTC. It translates to CASSSRGGSEQFF.

This clonotype was recorded many times. V usage is TRBV30 and J usage is TRBJ2-5; 7 bases align to TRBD1. V lost 2 bases, J lost 3 bases, and 9 bases stayed unmatched. CDR1 and CDR2 from the germline V gene are GTSNPN and SVGIG (reference sequence). This CDR3 has 15 residues. The CDR3 loop reads CAWSTSDRTKETQYF. CDR3 nucleotides: TGTGCCTGGAGTACCTCGGACAGGACAAAAGAGACCCAGTACTTC.

The chain couples TRBV12-3 or TRBV12-4 to TRBJ1-4; possible D gene TRBD1, 6 bases. Trimming left V 6 bases short and J 8 bases short, with 16 bases between. CDR3 length equals 14 residues. The CDR3, as DNA: TGTGCCAGCAGGTCAACCGGGACATTAGAAAAACTGTTTTTT. Its translation: CASRSTGTLEKLFF.

About this clonotype itself: Because the CDR3's place on the DNA is in doubt, the DNA is left out and the CDR3 is given as listed by TCRdb. The chain combines TRBV5-1 with TRBJ2-2; the D segment call TRBD2 is taken from the table without a DNA check. Germline values: CDR1 SGHRS, CDR2 YFSETQ. The CDR3 length equals 17 residues, ends included. The CDR3 sequence is CASSSISGGAFSGSCFF.

This chain connects TRBV12-3 or TRBV12-4 to TRBJ2-7; 10 bases align to TRBD2. The CDR3 has 14 amino acids. V shed 8 bases, J shed 0 bases, and the junction held 4 bases outside the gene matches. In DNA, the CDR3 is TGTGCCAGCGGGGCTAGCGGGAGCTCCTACGAGCAGTACTTC. This gives the protein CASGASGSSYEQYF.

This rearrangement joins TRBV29-1 to TRBJ2-7; D may be TRBD1 or TRBD2 (5 bases each). This CDR3 region has 14 residues. The V and J ends lost 3 bases and 8 bases respectively, with 20 bases between them. Germline V lookup: CDR1 SQVTM, CDR2 ANQGSEA. CDR3 DNA sequence: TGCAGCGTTGAGGGGCCCGGGACCCCCCCTCAGCAGTACTTC. It codes for CSVEGPGTPPQQYF.

This clonotype was observed a few times. The CDR3 DNA is TGTGCCAGCAGCTTAGCTGCGTCGGGGCCGACAGATACGCAGTATTTT. Translating gives CASSLAASGPTDTQYF. This rearrangement joins TRBV7-2 to TRBJ2-3; D may be TRBD1 or TRBD2 (5 bases each). Deletions cut 0 bases from V and 3 bases from J, with 13 bases between. The germline V gene encodes CDR1 SGHTA and CDR2 FQGNSA. This CDR3 is built from 16 residues.

This clonotype was recorded a few times. CDR3 nucleotides: TGTGCCAGCAGTGGGAGGGCCGGCACCGGGGAGCTGTTTTTT. Protein sequence: CASSGRAGTGELFF. J is TRBJ2-2 and V is TRBV2, with D perhaps TRBD2 (6 bases). CDR1 SNHLY and CDR2 FYNNEI come from the germline V gene. The CDR3 covers 14 residues. V lost 4 bases to trimming and J lost 4 bases, with 10 bases between them. The full variable domain, rest sourced from reference TRBV2 and TRBJ2-2, is EPEVTQTPSHQVTQMGQEVILRCVPISNHLYFYWYRQILGQKVEFLVSFYNNEISEKSEIFDDQFSVERPDGSNFTLKIRSTKLEDSAMYFCASSGRAGTGELFFGEGSRLTVL.

The CDR3 spells CAGNLRNSPLHF. The CDR3 bases are TGCGCCGGGAACTTACGGAATTCACCCCTCCACTTT. The gene calls are TRBV23-1 and TRBJ1-6; D not certain. TRBV23-1 counts as an open reading frame of uncertain function. Trimming removed 11 bases from V and 7 bases from J, with 12 bases in between. CDR3 size: 12 residues.

J is TRBJ1-1 and V is TRBV7-8, with unresolved D. The germline V gene encodes CDR1 SGHVS and CDR2 FQNEAQ. This CDR3 comprises 14 residues. V dropped 2 bases and J dropped 4 bases, with 11 bases sitting between them. This CDR3 is CASSLTPSGTEAFF. For the CDR3, the DNA is TGTGCCAGCAGCTTAACCCCTTCTGGCACTGAAGCTTTCTTT. Variable domain in full (rest from reference TRBV7-8 and TRBJ1-1): GAGVSQSPRYKVAKRGQDVALRCDPISGHVSLFWYQQALGQGPEFLTYFQNEAQLDKSGLPSDRFFAERPEGSVSTLKIQRTQQEDSAVYLCASSLTPSGTEAFFGQGTRLTVV.

This clonotype showed up just a few times. This chain connects TRBV28 to TRBJ2-5, with D possibly being TRBD1 (6 bases). The germline gives CDR1 MDHEN, CDR2 SYDVKM. The CDR3 is 13 amino acids. Deletions cut 5 bases from V and 4 bases from J, with 11 bases between. CDR3 in amino acids: CASSVGQLETQYF. For the CDR3, the DNA is TGTGCCAGCAGTGTAGGACAGTTAGAGACCCAGTACTTC.

At least ten counts were recorded for this clonotype. CDR3 sequence reads: CASSPGRNQPQHF. The CDR3 DNA is TGTGCCAGCAGTCCAGGGCGCAATCAGCCCCAGCATTTT. This chain joins TRBV6-1 and TRBJ1-5; perhaps TRBD1 as D (5 bases). Germline CDR1 is MNHNS and CDR2 is SASEGT. This CDR3 contains 13 residues. The germline V and J ends were trimmed by 5 bases and 2 bases, with 7 bases remaining between them.

The genes are TRBV20-1 and TRBJ2-7, with TRBD1 matching over 7 bases. The trim removed 4 bases at V and 3 bases at J, leaving 9 bases unmatched. CDR1 is DFQATT, CDR2 SNEGSKA, per germline (reference sequence). The CDR3 spans 14 residues. Written as DNA, the CDR3 is TGCAGTGCTACAGTTTTGGACAGGCTCTACGAGCAGTACTTC. Its protein product is CSATVLDRLYEQYF.

This clonotype has only a few counts. The rearrangement joins TRBV6-4 to TRBJ2-7; a weak D match, TRBD2 (5 bases). The V end was cut by 7 bases, the J end by 2 bases, with 15 bases between. The CDR3 is made up of 14 amino acids. Germline-derived CDR1 and CDR2 are MRHNA and SNTAGT. In nucleotides, the CDR3 is TGTGCCAGCACCCATGGGCCACTAGCCTACGAGCAGTACTTC. It encodes CASTHGPLAYEQYF.

The chain has TRBV11-3 and TRBJ2-1; the match to TRBD2 covers 11 bases. V lost 2 bases to trimming and J lost 7 bases; unmatched junction nucleotides: 4. The CDR3 totals 15 residues. Germline CDR1 SGHNT, CDR2 YENEEA. As DNA, the CDR3 is TGTGCCAGCAGCTTAACTAGCGGGAGAGGTAATGAGCAGTTCTTC. Its protein product is CASSLTSGRGNEQFF.

This rearrangement joins TRBV7-9 to TRBJ1-3, with no clear D. Germline V CDR1 and CDR2: SEHNR, FQNEAQ (reference sequence). The V end lost 5 bases, the J end lost 7 bases, and 21 bases lay between the germline ends. The CDR3 has 16 amino acids. The CDR3 loop is CASSPVSGRVKNTIYF. The CDR3 coding sequence is TGTGCCAGCAGCCCAGTCTCCGGGAGGGTTAAGAACACCATATATTTT.

J is TRBJ1-2 and V is TRBV5-1; the D is unclear. CDR1 and CDR2 (germline): SGHRS, YFSETQ. The CDR3 runs to 14 residues. The ends were cut back, 0 bases at V and 6 bases at J, with 12 bases in the middle. CDR3 sequence reads: CASSLGSPGNGYTF. The CDR3 bases are TGCGCCAGCAGCTTGGGCTCCCCGGGGAATGGCTACACCTTC.

This clonotype has ten or more counts. It may be a read error: a sequence one base away is much more abundant. J is TRBJ2-7 and V is TRBV20-1; 12 positions match TRBD2. Germline CDR1 DFQATT, CDR2 SNEGSKA (reference sequence). There are 18 residues in the CDR3. After removal of 6 bases from V and 1 base from J, the junction contained 16 bases not matched to a gene. The CDR3 protein is CSAQDPWPTSGGSYEQYF. The CDR3 DNA reads TGCAGTGCCCAAGACCCCTGGCCGACTAGCGGGGGTTCCTACGAGCAGTACTTC.

The CDR3: CASSAKAGSGGELFF. CDR3 bases: TGTGCCAGCAGCGCGAAAGCGGGGAGCGGCGGGGAGCTGTTTTTT. This chain connects TRBV2 to TRBJ2-2; 7 bases align to TRBD2. CDR3 length: 15 residues. The ends lost 6 bases at V and 7 bases at J; junction bases unmatched: 11. The V gene's germline CDR1 is SNHLY and CDR2 FYNNEI.

This clonotype was counted many times. J is TRBJ2-7 and V is TRBV12-3 or TRBV12-4; D may match TRBD1 or TRBD2 (6 bases each). Trimming cost V 1 base and J 7 bases, with 14 bases left between them. The CDR3 contains 14 residues. The CDR3 region is CASSLGGAPGEQYF. The CDR3 bases are TGTGCCAGCAGTTTAGGGGGGGCTCCGGGGGAGCAGTACTTC.

The sample holds a few counts of this clonotype. The chain has TRBV29-1 and TRBJ2-5; no firm D call. Trimming shortened V by 4 bases and J by 5 bases, and 8 bases separated the two germline ends. Germline CDR1 is SQVTM and CDR2 is ANQGSEA. The CDR3 loop spans 11 amino acids. The CDR3 region is CSVVPVETQYF. Here the CDR3 DNA reads TGCAGCGTTGTTCCAGTGGAGACCCAGTACTTC.

This clonotype has just one count. V gene TRBV9 combines with J gene TRBJ1-5; a weak D match, TRBD1 (6 bases). Per the germline V gene, CDR1 is SGDLS and CDR2 is YYNGEE. The V gene lost 4 bases and the J gene lost 6 bases, with 11 bases spanning the gap. The CDR3 has 13 residues. CDR3 nucleotides: TGTGCCAGCAGCCTACAGGGTATTCAGCCCCAGCATTTT. Amino acids: CASSLQGIQPQHF.

The chain employs TRBV5-1 and TRBJ2-2; D is unresolved. The V and J ends lost 1 base and 6 bases respectively, with 13 bases between them. The CDR3 has 15 amino acids. From germline, CDR1 is SGHRS and CDR2 YFSETQ. The CDR3 here is CASSLYVSSPGELFF. CDR3 DNA: TGCGCCAGCAGCTTGTATGTCAGCTCCCCCGGGGAGCTGTTTTTT.

The chain combines TRBV4-1 with TRBJ2-7; the match to TRBD1 covers 7 bases. This CDR3 spans 15 amino acids. CDR1 is MGHRA and CDR2 is YSYEKL in the germline V gene. After removal of 4 bases from V and 0 bases from J, the junction contained 6 bases not matched to a gene. The CDR3: CASSRQGTDSYEQYF. The CDR3 DNA sequence: TGCGCCAGCAGCCGACAGGGTACGGACTCCTACGAGCAGTACTTC.

This clonotype occurred many times. The gene calls are TRBV6-2 or TRBV6-3 and TRBJ1-5; TRBD1 is a possible D gene (5 bases). Germline assignment: CDR1 MNHEY and CDR2 SVGEGT. Trimming cost V 6 bases and J 3 bases, with 12 bases left between them. The length of the CDR3 is 14 residues. CDR3 protein: CASSKGRDNQPQHF. As DNA, the CDR3 is TGTGCCAGCAGCAAGGGGAGGGACAATCAGCCCCAGCATTTT.

The sample holds a few counts of this clonotype. The chain employs TRBV14 and TRBJ2-1; D tentatively reads TRBD1 or TRBD2 (5 bases each). This CDR3 spans 15 amino acids. From germline, CDR1 is SGHDN and CDR2 FVKESK. Trimming pared 7 bases from V and 7 bases from J, leaving 20 bases between. CDR3 nucleotide sequence: TGTGCCAGCACTCAGGGACCAAACCTCGGGAATGAGCAGTTCTTC. Translation: CASTQGPNLGNEQFF.